This TCR beta chain stems from a study of blood T cell repertoires in COVID-19. About the study: PBMCs, B-cell-depleted T cells, or T cells were the source of the cDNA or gDNA that made up the material.

TCRdb's copy holds only in-frame clones and misses some; the assay was immunoSEQ multiplex PCR. The data contain about 140,000 clones, about 80% of them singletons. The ends lost 1 base at V and 6 bases at J; junction bases unmatched: 4. CDR3 size: 16 residues. Germline V CDR1 and CDR2: MGHRA, YSYEKL. The genes are TRBV4-1 and TRBJ2-2; 11 bases agree with TRBD1. Specimen: peripheral blood. The receptor comes from a man between 65 and 79 years old who had recovered from COVID-19. The CDR3 region is CASSQVRDRGSGELFF. The CDR3, as DNA: TGCGCCAGCAGCCAAGTAAGGGACAGGGGGTCCGGGGAGCTGTTTTTT.